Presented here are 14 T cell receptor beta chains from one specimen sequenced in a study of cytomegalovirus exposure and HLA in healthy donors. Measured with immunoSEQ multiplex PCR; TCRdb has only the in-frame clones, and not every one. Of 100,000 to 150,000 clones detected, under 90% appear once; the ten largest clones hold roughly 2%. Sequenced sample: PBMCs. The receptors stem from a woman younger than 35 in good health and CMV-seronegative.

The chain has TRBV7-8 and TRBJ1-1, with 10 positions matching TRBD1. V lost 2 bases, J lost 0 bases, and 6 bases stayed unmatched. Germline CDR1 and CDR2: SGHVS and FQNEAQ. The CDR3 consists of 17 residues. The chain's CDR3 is CASSLTRDRGLNTEAFF. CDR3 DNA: TGTGCCAGCAGCTTAACCCGGGACAGGGGATTGAACACTGAAGCTTTCTTT.

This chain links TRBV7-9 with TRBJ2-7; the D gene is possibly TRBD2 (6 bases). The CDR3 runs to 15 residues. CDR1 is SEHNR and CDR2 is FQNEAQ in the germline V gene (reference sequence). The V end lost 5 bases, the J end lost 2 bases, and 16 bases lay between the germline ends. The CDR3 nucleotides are TGTGCCAGCAGCCTCCGGGGTAGCGGCCCCTACGAGCAGTACTTC. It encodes CASSLRGSGPYEQYF.

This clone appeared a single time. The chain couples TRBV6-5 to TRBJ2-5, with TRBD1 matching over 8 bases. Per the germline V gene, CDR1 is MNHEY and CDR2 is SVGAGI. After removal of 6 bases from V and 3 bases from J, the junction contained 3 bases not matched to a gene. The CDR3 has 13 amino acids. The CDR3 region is CASRMTGEETQYF. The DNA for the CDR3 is TGTGCCAGCAGAATGACAGGGGAAGAGACCCAGTACTTC.

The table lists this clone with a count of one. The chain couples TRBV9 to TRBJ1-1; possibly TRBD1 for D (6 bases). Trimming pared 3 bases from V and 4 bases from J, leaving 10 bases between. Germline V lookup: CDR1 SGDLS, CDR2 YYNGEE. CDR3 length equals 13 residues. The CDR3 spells CASSAGVGTEAFF. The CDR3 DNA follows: TGTGCCAGCAGCGCAGGGGTTGGCACTGAAGCTTTCTTT.

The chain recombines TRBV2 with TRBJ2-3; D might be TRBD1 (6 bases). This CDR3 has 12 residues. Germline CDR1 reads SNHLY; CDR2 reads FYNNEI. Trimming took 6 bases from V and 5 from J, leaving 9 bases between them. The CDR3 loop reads CASRAGVDTQYF. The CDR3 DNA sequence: TGTGCCAGCAGGGCAGGGGTAGATACGCAGTATTTT.

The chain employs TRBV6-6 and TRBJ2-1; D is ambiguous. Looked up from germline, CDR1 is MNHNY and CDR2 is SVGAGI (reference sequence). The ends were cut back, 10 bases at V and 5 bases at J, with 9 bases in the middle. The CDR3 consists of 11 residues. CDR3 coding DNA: TGTGCCACCTTTTTAAACAATGAGCAGTTCTTC. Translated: CATFLNNEQFF.

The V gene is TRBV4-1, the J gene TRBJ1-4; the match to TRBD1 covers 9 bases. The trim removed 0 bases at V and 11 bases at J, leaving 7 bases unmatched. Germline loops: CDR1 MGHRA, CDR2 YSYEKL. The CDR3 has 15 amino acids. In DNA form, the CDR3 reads TGCGCCAGCAGCCAAGATACGGGACAGGGTTGGAAACTGTTTTTT. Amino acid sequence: CASSQDTGQGWKLFF.

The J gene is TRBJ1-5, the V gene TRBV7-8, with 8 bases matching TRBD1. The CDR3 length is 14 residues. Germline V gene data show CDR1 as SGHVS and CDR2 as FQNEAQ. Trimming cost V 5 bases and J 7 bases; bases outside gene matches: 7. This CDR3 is CASSIDRGGQPQHF. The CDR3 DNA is TGTGCCAGCAGCATAGACAGGGGTGGACAGCCCCAGCATTTT.

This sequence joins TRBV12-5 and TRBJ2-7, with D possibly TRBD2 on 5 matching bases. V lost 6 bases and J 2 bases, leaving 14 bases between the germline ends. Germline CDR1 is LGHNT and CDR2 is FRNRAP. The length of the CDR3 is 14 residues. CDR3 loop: CASGPSGSPYEQYF. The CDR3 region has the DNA TGTGCTAGTGGGCCAAGCGGCAGCCCCTACGAGCAGTACTTC.

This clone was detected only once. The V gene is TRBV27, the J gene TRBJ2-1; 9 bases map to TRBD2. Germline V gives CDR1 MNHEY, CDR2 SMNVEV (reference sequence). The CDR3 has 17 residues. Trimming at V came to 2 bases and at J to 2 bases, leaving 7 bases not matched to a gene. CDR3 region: CASSLRSAGGAYNEQFF. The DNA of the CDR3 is TGTGCCAGCAGTTTAAGGTCAGCGGGGGGTGCCTACAATGAGCAGTTCTTC.

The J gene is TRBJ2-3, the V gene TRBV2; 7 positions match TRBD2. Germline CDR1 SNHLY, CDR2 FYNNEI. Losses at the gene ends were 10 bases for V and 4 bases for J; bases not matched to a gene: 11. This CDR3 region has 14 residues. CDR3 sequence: CATRTSFGPDTQYF. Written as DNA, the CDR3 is TGTGCCACCCGGACTAGTTTCGGTCCAGATACGCAGTATTTT.

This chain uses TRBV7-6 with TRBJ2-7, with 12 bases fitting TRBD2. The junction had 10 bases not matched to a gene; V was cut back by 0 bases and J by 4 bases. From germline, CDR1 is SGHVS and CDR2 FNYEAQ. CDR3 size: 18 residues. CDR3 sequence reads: CASSLALTSGRSSYEQYF. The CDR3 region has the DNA TGTGCCAGCAGCTTAGCGCTTACTAGCGGGAGGAGTTCGTACGAGCAGTACTTC.

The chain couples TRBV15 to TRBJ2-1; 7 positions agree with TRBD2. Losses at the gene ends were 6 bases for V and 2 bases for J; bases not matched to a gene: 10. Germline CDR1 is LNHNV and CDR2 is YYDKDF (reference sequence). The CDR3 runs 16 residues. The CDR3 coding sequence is TGTGCCACCAGGGAATCTAAGCGGGGTGCCTACAATGAGCAGTTCTTC. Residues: CATRESKRGAYNEQFF.

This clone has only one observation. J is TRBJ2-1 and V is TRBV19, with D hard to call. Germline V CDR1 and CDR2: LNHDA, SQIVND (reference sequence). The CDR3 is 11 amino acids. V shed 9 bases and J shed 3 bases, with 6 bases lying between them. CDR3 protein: CASHSYNEQFF. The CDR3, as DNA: TGTGCCAGCCATAGCTACAATGAGCAGTTCTTC.